This entry features one T cell receptor beta chain sequence. Gene names are the mouse ones. The read comes to an end 1 residue before the CDR3 does, leaving the germline J gene to fill in the end. The data belong to a study of tissue T cells after allogeneic stem cell transplantation. Method: immunoSEQ multiplex PCR; TCRdb's copy keeps in-frame clones and lacks some. The data show roughly 20,000 clones, 69% seen once. Per the germline V gene, CDR1 is FNHDT and CDR2 is SITEND (reference sequence). This CDR3 spans 12 amino acids. V lost 2 bases, J lost 4 bases, and 7 bases lay in between. Sequencing was done on a sample of blood. The TCR comes from a female BALB/c mouse in good health. These mice share the MHC haplotype H2-d. J is TRBJ2-7 and V is TRBV19; possibly TRBD1 for D (5 bases). The CDR3 bases that were read are TGTGCCAGCAGTATCGACAGTTATGAACAGTAC. Amino acid sequence: CASSIDSYEQY. The CDR3 in full is CASSIDSYEQYF.